This TCR beta chain was found in a study of shared clonotypes between healthy human individuals. The V gene's germline CDR1 is SGHDN and CDR2 FVKESK. This CDR3 region has 13 residues. Trimming shortened V by 1 base and J by 1 base, and 4 bases separated the two germline ends. For this clone: The antigen is unknown.

Several immunoSEQ plates received, in even portions, the genomic DNA of each subset. Clones were read by immunoSEQ multiplex PCR, and TCRdb kept only the in-frame ones, dropping some. The sample yields some 2.1 million clones, over 85% seen once. Naive CD8 cells lacked CD45RO and underwent positive selection for CCR7, leaving out terminally differentiated effector memory CD45RA+ cells. General study findings and limits: The four-donor shared clonotypes exceeded non-shared clonotypes in generation probability, with non-shared ones scoring lower. Naive subsets generally had larger estimated richness than memory subsets.

The rearrangement links TRBV14 to TRBJ2-5, with D uncertain. The clonotype comes from a young man in good health. Sequences were obtained from naive CD8+ T cells sorted from blood. This chain's CDR3 is CASSQVLQETQYF. The CDR3 DNA reads as TGTGCCAGCAGCCAAGTGCTCCAAGAGACCCAGTACTTC.